What follows are 16 T cell receptor beta chains derived from one specimen sequenced in a study of multiple sclerosis patients with progressive multifocal leukoencephalopathy. Profiled with immunoSEQ multiplex PCR; TCRdb holds only in-frame clones, not every one. The table has 30,000 or so clones, about 90% seen once. Regarding time point: time of PML onset. The specimen was PBMCs, collected from a patient treated with natalizumab. All receptors come from a human donor with progressive multifocal leukoencephalopathy.

V and J are TRBV11-2 and TRBJ2-1; tentative D call: TRBD2 (6 bases). This CDR3 is 15 amino acids long. CDR1 is SGHAT and CDR2 is FQNNGV in the germline V gene. Trimming took off 4 bases at V and 9 bases at J, with 19 bases between the two ends. The CDR3 DNA sequence: TGTGCCAGCAGCTCACCGGGGGTGCAACTTCCTGAGCAGTTCTTC. Residues: CASSSPGVQLPEQFF.

This chain connects TRBV13 to TRBJ2-7; 10 bases align to TRBD2. The V gene's germline CDR1 is PRHDT and CDR2 FYEKMQ (reference sequence). CDR3 length: 16 residues. V was clipped by 5 bases and J by 4 bases; unmatched bases: 11. DNA for the CDR3: TGTGCCAGCAGCCACGAACCTAGCGGGAGTCGGTACGAGCAGTACTTC. It codes for CASSHEPSGSRYEQYF.

V and J are TRBV28 and TRBJ1-5; possibly TRBD1 for D (6 bases). CDR3 length equals 16 residues. The ends were cut back, 5 bases at V and 2 bases at J, with 16 bases in the middle. CDR1 and CDR2 (germline): MDHEN, SYDVKM. The CDR3: CASSDTGPWGNQPQHF. The CDR3 bases are TGTGCCAGCAGTGACACAGGGCCTTGGGGCAATCAGCCCCAGCATTTT.

This clone was recorded once. The CDR3 bases are TGTGCCAGCAGTTTTGGCGTACCCCTCCACTTT. As protein: CASSFGVPLHF. The J gene is TRBJ1-6, the V gene TRBV28; no clear D gene. Trimming pared 3 bases from V and 12 bases from J, leaving 6 bases between. Germline V CDR1 and CDR2: MDHEN, SYDVKM. The CDR3 is 11 residues long.

V and J are TRBV18 and TRBJ2-7; perhaps D is TRBD1 or TRBD2 (5 bases each). From germline, CDR1 is KGHSH and CDR2 LQKENI. V was clipped by 5 bases and J by 3 bases, with 14 bases between them. The CDR3 sequence is 14 residues long. CDR3 DNA: TGTGCCAGCTCATTATCTGGGGCGGGCTACGAGCAGTACTTC. This encodes CASSLSGAGYEQYF.

The chain couples TRBV27 to TRBJ2-1; D is unclear. Germline lookup yields CDR1 MNHEY and CDR2 SMNVEV (reference sequence). CDR3 size: 13 residues. With 5 bases removed from V and 10 bases from J, the gap between germline ends came to 15 bases. CDR3 residues: CASSPTRFAEQFF. The CDR3 DNA reads as TGTGCCAGCAGTCCCACCCGCTTCGCGGAGCAGTTCTTC.

The rearrangement joins TRBV18 to TRBJ1-1, with D possibly being TRBD1 (5 bases). V was trimmed by 3 bases and J by 5 bases, leaving 16 bases between them. The length of the CDR3 is 15 residues. CDR1 and CDR2 (germline): KGHSH, LQKENI. The DNA of the CDR3 is TGTGCCAGCTCACCCCGCGGAGGGGTAGAGACTGAAGCTTTCTTT. It yields the protein CASSPRGGVETEAFF.

The chain links TRBV11-2 to TRBJ2-7; 7 bases align to TRBD1. Germline CDR1 SGHAT, CDR2 FQNNGV. CDR3 length equals 13 residues. Trimming at V came to 4 bases and at J to 2 bases, leaving 2 bases not matched to a gene. The CDR3 is CASSWGQPYEQYF. The CDR3 DNA follows: TGTGCCAGCAGCTGGGGACAGCCCTACGAGCAGTACTTC.

The chain uses TRBV9 and TRBJ2-2, with D unresolved. V lost 4 bases and J lost 8, with 15 bases in between. Germline CDR1 reads SGDLS; CDR2 reads YYNGEE. This CDR3 region has 14 residues. CDR3 protein: CASSPPQSKGELFF. CDR3 DNA sequence: TGTGCCAGCAGCCCCCCCCAGTCCAAAGGGGAGCTGTTTTTT.

The chain employs TRBV11-2 and TRBJ1-2, with D unresolved. The CDR3 is 12 residues long. Germline V lookup: CDR1 SGHAT, CDR2 FQNNGV. V lost 6 bases and J 3 bases, leaving 8 bases between the germline ends. CDR3 residues: CASRGNHYGYTF. CDR3 nucleotide sequence: TGTGCCAGCAGGGGTAATCACTATGGCTACACCTTC.

This clone came up once. The J gene is TRBJ2-2, the V gene TRBV2; D unresolved. Germline CDR1 SNHLY, CDR2 FYNNEI. V was clipped by 7 bases and J by 0 bases, with 3 bases between them. The CDR3 totals 12 residues. Here the CDR3 reads CASIPNTGELFF. The CDR3, as DNA: TGTGCCAGCATACCGAACACCGGGGAGCTGTTTTTT.

This clone has a single count. The CDR3 is CASRGGSNQPQHF. The CDR3 DNA sequence: TGCGCCAGCAGGGGCGGTAGCAATCAGCCCCAGCATTTT. V is TRBV5-1 and J is TRBJ1-5; D gene ambiguous. CDR3 length equals 13 residues. V was pared by 5 bases and J by 0 bases, with 6 bases between. Germline values: CDR1 SGHRS, CDR2 YFSETQ.

The chain combines TRBV25-1 with TRBJ2-3, with 9 bases fitting TRBD1. Trimming took 6 bases from V and 3 from J; bases not matched to a gene: 13. This CDR3 has 17 residues. Germline V gives CDR1 MGHDK, CDR2 SYGVNS. CDR3 in DNA: TGTGCCAGCAGGCCCGACCCAGGACAGGGGTGGACAGATACGCAGTATTTT. It codes for CASRPDPGQGWTDTQYF.

The J gene is TRBJ1-4, the V gene TRBV27; D is perhaps TRBD1 (6 bases). The CDR3 is 14 residues long. Trimming pared 4 bases from V and 8 bases from J, leaving 14 bases between. Germline lookup yields CDR1 MNHEY and CDR2 SMNVEV (reference sequence). The CDR3 DNA sequence: TGTGCCAGCAGTTATAGGGGGGCGCGGGAAAAACTGTTTTTT. Its protein product is CASSYRGAREKLFF.

The chain has TRBV7-2 and TRBJ1-3; D unresolved. Germline loops: CDR1 SGHTA, CDR2 FQGNSA. The CDR3 contains 16 residues. The V end was cut by 1 base, the J end by 0 bases, with 10 bases between. The CDR3 here is CASSLGHWSSGNTIYF. The CDR3, as DNA: TGTGCCAGCAGCTTAGGACACTGGAGCTCTGGAAACACCATATATTTT. The full variable domain, rest sourced from reference TRBV7-2 and TRBJ1-3, is GAGVSQSPSNKVTEKGKDVELRCDPISGHTALYWYRQSLGQGLEFLIYFQGNSAPDKSGLPSDRFSAERTGGSVSTLTIQRTQQEDSAVYLCASSLGHWSSGNTIYFGEGSWLTVV.

V and J are TRBV4-3 and TRBJ1-5, with D possibly matching TRBD1 (6 bases). The CDR3 is made up of 14 amino acids. V was pared by 0 bases and J by 5 bases, with 8 bases between. Looked up from germline, CDR1 is LGHNA and CDR2 is YSLEER. The CDR3 is CASSQEGGDQPQHF. The CDR3 DNA reads TGCGCCAGCAGCCAAGAAGGGGGGGATCAGCCCCAGCATTTT.